This TCR beta chain was observed in a study of regulatory and conventional T cells in RAG deficiency. Only in-frame clones appear in the TCRdb table, and some are missing; sequencing was by immunoSEQ multiplex PCR. The table has 22,000 or so clones, 93% seen once. The CDR3 covers 15 residues. CDR1 is SNHLY and CDR2 is FYNNEI in the germline V gene. The junction had 8 bases not matched to a gene; V was cut back by 9 bases and J by 3 bases. Conventional CD4+ T cells were sorted from blood as CD25-low CD127-high cells. Another study also made use of these data, one on regulatory T cells. That study adds: Amplification used 52 TRBV primers and 13 TRBJ primers.

The chain uses TRBV2 and TRBJ2-7; 13 bases are a match to TRBD2. The TCR was taken from a human donor in good health. Material for sequencing was CD4+ T cells sorted from blood. CDR3 in DNA: TGTGCCAGGGGGACTAGCGGGATCCTTGGCTACGAGCAGTACTTC. The encoded protein is CARGTSGILGYEQYF.